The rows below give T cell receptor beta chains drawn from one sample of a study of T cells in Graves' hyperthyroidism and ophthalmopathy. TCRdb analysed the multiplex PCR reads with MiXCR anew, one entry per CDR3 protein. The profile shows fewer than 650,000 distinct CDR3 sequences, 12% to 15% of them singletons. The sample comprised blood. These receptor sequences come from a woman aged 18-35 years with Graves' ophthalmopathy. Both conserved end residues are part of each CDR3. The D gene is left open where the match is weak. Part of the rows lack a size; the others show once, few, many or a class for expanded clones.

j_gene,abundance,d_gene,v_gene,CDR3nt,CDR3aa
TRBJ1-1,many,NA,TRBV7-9,TGTGCCAGCAGCCCAAAGGGGAACACTGAAGCTTTCTTT,CASSPKGNTEAFF
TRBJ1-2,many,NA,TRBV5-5,TGTGCCAGCAGCTTGCCAGGGGCTTTGGATAACTATGGCTACACCTTC,CASSLPGALDNYGYTF
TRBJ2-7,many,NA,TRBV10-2,TGCGCCAGCAGTGAGGCTAGCTGGGGCGACGAGCAGTACTTC,CASSEASWGDEQYF
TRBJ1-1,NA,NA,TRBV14,TGTGCCAGCAGCCCCCCCGTGTGGATCACTGAAGCTTTCTTT,CASSPPVWITEAFF
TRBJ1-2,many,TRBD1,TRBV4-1,TGTGCCAGCAGCCAACCGGGACAGAACTATGGCTACACCTTC,CASSQPGQNYGYTF
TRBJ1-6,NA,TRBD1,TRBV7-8,TGTGCCAGCAGCCACGGACAGGGGAATTCACCCCTCCACTTT,CASSHGQGNSPLHF
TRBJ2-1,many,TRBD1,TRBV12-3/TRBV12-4,TGTGCCAGCAGTTCCCAGGGGGCGAACTCCTACAATGAGCAGTTCTTC,CASSSQGANSYNEQFF
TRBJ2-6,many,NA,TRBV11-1,TGTGCCAGCAGCTTAGCGGGACGCGAGTCCTCTGGGGCCAACGTCCTGACTTTC,CASSLAGRESSGANVLTF
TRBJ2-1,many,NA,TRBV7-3,TGTGCCAGCAGCCCGGCGGTTCCCAATGAGCAGTTCTTC,CASSPAVPNEQFF
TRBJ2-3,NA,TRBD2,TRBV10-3,TGTGCCATCAGTAGGACTAGCGGGAGCGCTAGCACAGATACGCAGTATTTT,CAISRTSGSASTDTQYF
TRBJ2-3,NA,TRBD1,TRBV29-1,TGCAGCGTCCAAATGACCGGGACAGGGAGTACAGATACGCAGTATTTT,CSVQMTGTGSTDTQYF
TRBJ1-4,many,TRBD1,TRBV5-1,TGCGCCAGCAGCGATGACAGGGGAGGCGAAAAACTGTTTTTT,CASSDDRGGEKLFF
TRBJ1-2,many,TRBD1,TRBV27,TGTGCCAGCAGTTTCGGCAGGGGGTCTGGCTACACCTTC,CASSFGRGSGYTF